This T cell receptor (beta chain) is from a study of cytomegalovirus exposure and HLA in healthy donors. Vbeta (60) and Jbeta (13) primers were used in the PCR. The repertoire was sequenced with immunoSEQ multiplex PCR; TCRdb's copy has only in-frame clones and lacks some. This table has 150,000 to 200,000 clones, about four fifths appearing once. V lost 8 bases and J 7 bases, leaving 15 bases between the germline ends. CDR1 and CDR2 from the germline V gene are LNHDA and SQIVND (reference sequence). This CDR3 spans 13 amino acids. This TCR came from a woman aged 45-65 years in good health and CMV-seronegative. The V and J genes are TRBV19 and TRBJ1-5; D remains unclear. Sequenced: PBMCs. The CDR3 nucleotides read TGTGCCAGTCGATCCAGGCAAACCCAGCCCCAGCATTTT. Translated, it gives CASRSRQTQPQHF.